The 3 T cell receptor beta chains below were found in one sample sequenced in a study of long-term antiretroviral therapy in people with HIV. Survey level was the resolution at which the v3.0 immunoSEQ assay ran. Produced via immunoSEQ multiplex PCR; TCRdb's table is partial and in-frame only. The sample shows 15,000 to 20,000 clones, 79% of them seen only once. The material was unsorted PBMCs, obtained 2.3 years after starting antiretroviral therapy. The receptors here all came from a woman in her 40s with HIV.

The CDR3 DNA reads as TGTGCCAGCAGTTACTCTGAGATTTATGGCTACACCTTC. It yields the protein CASSYSEIYGYTF. The J gene is TRBJ1-2, the V gene TRBV6-6; D gene ambiguous. The CDR3 has 13 residues. The germline V and J ends were trimmed by 0 bases and 5 bases, with 7 bases remaining between them. Looked up from germline, CDR1 is MNHNY and CDR2 is SVGAGI (reference sequence).

The J gene is TRBJ1-1, the V gene TRBV9; unclear D gene. Trimming shortened V by 4 bases and J by 1 base, and 5 bases separated the two germline ends. CDR3 length: 12 amino acids. The germline gives CDR1 SGDLS, CDR2 YYNGEE. CDR3 residues: CASSQGNTEAFF. CDR3 nucleotide sequence: TGTGCCAGCAGCCAAGGGAACACTGAAGCTTTCTTT.

This clone was detected only a few times. This sequence joins TRBV5-6 and TRBJ2-7; the D call may be TRBD1 or TRBD2 (6 bases each). Germline CDR1 is SGHDT and CDR2 is YYEEEE. Trimming took 3 bases from V and 0 from J, leaving 10 bases between them. This CDR3 is built from 14 residues. The CDR3 DNA sequence: TGTGCCAGCAGCTCGGGGGCCCACTCCTACGAGCAGTACTTC. It yields the protein CASSSGAHSYEQYF. Based on the CDR3 plus reference TRBV5-6 and TRBJ2-7, the full variable domain is DAGVTQSPTHLIKTRGQQVTLRCSPKSGHDTVSWYQQALGQGPQFIFQYYEEEERQRGNFPDRFSGHQFPNYSSELNVNALLLGDSALYLCASSSGAHSYEQYFGPGTRLTVT.